This record covers a single T cell receptor (beta chain). The assay was immunoSEQ multiplex PCR, and TCRdb's table has in-frame clones only and misses some. The sample holds about 28,000 clones, about nine tenths seen once. The CDR3 is 14 amino acids. CDR1 is MNHEY and CDR2 is SVGAGI in the germline V gene. J gave up 1 base and V 2 bases, and 0 bases lay outside the gene matches. The data were obtained in a study of T cell changes during pregnancy in multiple sclerosis. This rearrangement joins TRBV6-5 to TRBJ2-3; 7 nucleotides match TRBD1. This clonotype was obtained from a female donor in good health, enrolled as a control in a pregnancy study. The input for sequencing was CD4+ T cells from peripheral blood mononuclear cells, taken in the first trimester of pregnancy. The DNA of the CDR3 is TGTGCCAGCAGTTACGGGACAGGCACAGATACGCAGTATTTT. This codes for CASSYGTGTDTQYF.